These 24 T cell receptor beta chains were sequenced from one sample in a study of blood T cell repertoires in COVID-19 (TCRdb year 2020). Libraries were built with the immunoSEQ multiplex PCR assay. TCRdb retrieved this table from immuneACCESS and kept in-frame rearrangements only. Not all clones are present; in checked studies, unresolved V genes account for under half, and no reason is known for the remainder. In this sample the table shows some 150,000 clones, roughly 83% of which occur a single time. Jointly, the top ten make up 3% to 3.5% of the sample. The material sequenced was peripheral blood. Source of these receptors: a woman of 80 years or more with acute or convalescent COVID-19.

This rearrangement joins TRBV29-1 to TRBJ1-2; a possible D gene is TRBD1 (6 bases). This CDR3 has 13 residues. V was trimmed by 1 base and J by 8 bases, leaving 14 bases between them. Germline V gives CDR1 SQVTM, CDR2 ANQGSEA. CDR3 sequence reads: CSVEVRTGYGYTF. The CDR3, as DNA: TGCAGCGTTGAAGTCAGAACAGGGTACGGCTACACCTTC. The variable domain in full, completed from reference TRBV29-1 and TRBJ1-2, reads SAVISQKPSRDICQRGTSLTIQCQVDSQVTMMFWYRQQPGQSLTLIATANQGSEATYESGFVIDKFPISRPNLTFSTLTVSNMSPEDSSIYLCSVEVRTGYGYTFGSGTRLTVV.

The chain joins TRBV7-2 to TRBJ1-1, with D tentatively TRBD1 (5 bases). Germline values: CDR1 SGHTA, CDR2 FQGNSA. The CDR3 is 15 residues long. Trimming left V 0 bases short and J 7 bases short, with 15 bases between. The CDR3 bases are TGTGCCAGCAGCTTAGCGGCTTTGGGGCGAGATGAAGCTTTCTTT. It yields the protein CASSLAALGRDEAFF.

This chain links TRBV11-2 with TRBJ1-1; no firm D call. This CDR3 has 13 residues. Trimming cost V 4 bases and J 0 bases, with 6 bases left between them. The germline V gene encodes CDR1 SGHAT and CDR2 FQNNGV. CDR3 sequence: CASSSSMNTEAFF. CDR3 bases: TGTGCCAGCAGCTCTAGCATGAACACTGAAGCTTTCTTT. The entire variable domain, with the rest obtained from reference TRBV11-2 and TRBJ1-1, is as follows: EAGVAQSPRYKIIEKRQSVAFWCNPISGHATLYWYQQILGQGPKLLIQFQNNGVVDDSQLPKDRFSAERLKGVDSTLKIQPAKLEDSAVYLCASSSSMNTEAFFGQGTRLTVV.

The chain couples TRBV4-3 to TRBJ1-2, with D perhaps matching TRBD1 (6 bases). Trimming stripped 0 bases from V and 4 bases from J, with 12 bases between. The CDR3 has 15 amino acids. Per the germline V gene, CDR1 is LGHNA and CDR2 is YSLEER. The CDR3 reads CASSQDRTGTYGYTF. The CDR3, as DNA: TGCGCCAGCAGCCAAGATAGAACAGGGACCTATGGCTACACCTTC.

There are a few counts of this clone. The chain combines TRBV6-2 or TRBV6-3 with TRBJ1-2; D is unclear. Germline values: CDR1 MNHEY, CDR2 SVGEGT. Between the trimmed V and J ends, which lost 7 bases and 4 bases, there was a span of 19 bases. The CDR3 spans 15 residues. CDR3 in amino acids: CASTPGRLRVYGYTF. The CDR3 DNA follows: TGTGCCAGCACCCCGGGGAGACTACGGGTCTATGGCTACACCTTC.

This clone was seen a handful of times. This chain joins TRBV6-2 or TRBV6-3 and TRBJ2-7, with 11 positions matching TRBD2. Germline values: CDR1 MNHEY, CDR2 SVGEGT. The CDR3 spans 17 residues. V was clipped by 4 bases and J by 0 bases; unmatched bases: 8. CDR3 in amino acids: CASSWGLAGGSSYEQYF. The CDR3 DNA is TGTGCCAGCAGTTGGGGGCTAGCGGGGGGTAGCTCCTACGAGCAGTACTTC.

V is TRBV15 and J is TRBJ2-1, with 10 bases identical to TRBD2. This CDR3 is 16 amino acids long. V gave up 0 bases and J gave up 4 bases; unmatched junction bases: 3. Germline V gene data show CDR1 as LNHNV and CDR2 as YYDKDF (reference sequence). CDR3 loop: CATSRDLTSGYNEQFF. CDR3 nucleotide sequence: TGTGCCACCAGCAGAGATCTGACTAGCGGGTACAATGAGCAGTTCTTC.

The CDR3 sequence is CASSLAGREFKNIQYF. The CDR3 DNA reads TGTGCCAGCAGCCTCGCGGGACGAGAATTCAAAAACATTCAGTACTTC. The V and J genes are TRBV3-1 (or the pseudogene TRBV3-2) and TRBJ2-4; D possibly corresponds to TRBD2 (6 bases). Germline values: CDR1 LGHDT, CDR2 YNNKEL (reference sequence). The germline V and J ends were trimmed by 4 bases and 3 bases, with 16 bases remaining between them. This CDR3 is built from 16 residues.

The rearrangement links TRBV6-2 or TRBV6-3 to TRBJ1-1; 7 bases are shared with TRBD1. V dropped 4 bases and J dropped 4; count of bases not matched to a gene: 9. The CDR3 is 15 residues long. The germline V gene has CDR1 MNHEY and CDR2 SVGEGT. In DNA, the CDR3 is TGTGCCAGCAGTTCACACAGGGGATACGGCACTGAAGCTTTCTTT. It specifies CASSSHRGYGTEAFF.

This chain joins TRBV10-2 and TRBJ1-3; D unresolved. V lost 7 bases to trimming and J lost 8 bases, with 18 bases between them. Germline CDR1 WSHSY, CDR2 SAAADI. The length of the CDR3 is 14 residues. The CDR3 is CASMPPGRKDTIYF. DNA for the CDR3: TGCGCCAGCATGCCCCCGGGTAGGAAGGACACCATATATTTT.

The rearrangement uses TRBV18 and TRBJ1-2, with D unresolved. Per germline, CDR1 KGHSH and CDR2 LQKENI. The CDR3 consists of 16 residues. Deletions cut 4 bases from V and 0 bases from J, with 15 bases between. Here the CDR3 DNA reads TGTGCCAGCTCACAACTTCAAGAAGATTCTAACTATGGCTACACCTTC. Translation: CASSQLQEDSNYGYTF. Full variable domain (remainder filled in from reference TRBV18 and TRBJ1-2): NAGVMQNPRHLVRRRGQEARLRCSPMKGHSHVYWYRQLPEEGLKFMVYLQKENIIDESGMPKERFSAEFPKEGPSILRIQQVVRGDSAAYFCASSQLQEDSNYGYTFGSGTRLTVV.

The V gene is TRBV10-3, the J gene TRBJ1-2; 10 nucleotides match TRBD1. The CDR3 is 13 residues long. J lost 8 bases, V lost 8 bases, and 8 bases had no gene match. Germline-derived CDR1 and CDR2 are ENHRY and SYGVKD. The CDR3 sequence is CAIAAGTGDGYTF. The CDR3 DNA follows: TGTGCCATCGCCGCCGGGACAGGGGACGGCTACACCTTC.

J is TRBJ1-5 and V is TRBV6-5; D is undetermined. The CDR3 covers 14 residues. Per germline, CDR1 MNHEY and CDR2 SVGAGI. Trimming pared 6 bases from V and 0 bases from J, leaving 9 bases between. CDR3 nucleotide sequence: TGTGCCAGCAGACCGGGATATAGCAATCAGCCCCAGCATTTT. Protein: CASRPGYSNQPQHF.

In this sample, this clone turned up once. V and J are TRBV14 and TRBJ1-4, with D unclear. V lost 5 bases and J lost 12, with 19 bases in between. CDR3 length: 14 residues. Germline loops: CDR1 SGHDN, CDR2 FVKESK. The DNA of the CDR3 is TGTGCCAGCAGCTTAGCGGCCTCCTGGGGAGAACTGTTTTTT. This encodes CASSLAASWGELFF. The full variable domain, its missing parts supplied by reference TRBV14 and TRBJ1-4, is EAGVTQFPSHSVIEKGQTVTLRCDPISGHDNLYWYRRVMGKEIKFLLHFVKESKQDESGMPNNRFLAERTGGTYSTLKVQPAELEDSGVYFCASSLAASWGELFFGSGTQLSVL.

The V and J genes are TRBV9 and TRBJ1-1, with 11 bases that match TRBD1. Germline trimming cut 3 bases from V and 4 bases from J; bases unmatched to any gene: 5. Germline V gene lookup returns CDR1 SGDLS and CDR2 YYNGEE. This CDR3 has 15 amino acids. For the CDR3, the DNA is TGTGCCAGCAGCGGTCAGGGACAGGGGGTCACTGAAGCTTTCTTT. Translating gives CASSGQGQGVTEAFF.

The chain links TRBV2 to TRBJ1-3; D might be TRBD1 (6 bases). In germline, CDR1 is SNHLY, CDR2 FYNNEI. This CDR3 is 13 amino acids long. V was clipped by 9 bases and J by 6 bases, with 15 bases between them. The CDR3 here is CARTRGPENTIYF. Here the CDR3 DNA reads TGTGCCAGGACCAGGGGACCAGAAAACACCATATATTTT.

The rearrangement uses TRBV27 and TRBJ2-1; TRBD1 agrees at 10 bases. V was pared by 8 bases and J by 8 bases, with 15 bases of the junction left unmatched. Germline V gives CDR1 MNHEY, CDR2 SMNVEV (reference sequence). The CDR3 contains 16 residues. For the CDR3, the DNA is TGTGCCAGCTCACGGGGGCCGGGACAGGGGATCGATGAGCAGTTCTTC. Amino acid sequence: CASSRGPGQGIDEQFF.

The V and J genes are TRBV7-3 and TRBJ1-5; D is unresolved. Germline V CDR1 and CDR2: SGHTA, FQGTGA. The CDR3 has 13 amino acids. Trimming left V 4 bases short and J 7 bases short, with 11 bases between. The chain's CDR3 is CASSYRPGQPQHF. DNA of the CDR3: TGTGCCAGCAGCTACCGGCCAGGACAGCCCCAGCATTTT.

V and J are TRBV6-5 and TRBJ2-6; D is perhaps TRBD2 (5 bases). The CDR3 runs 15 residues. V was pared by 5 bases and J by 0 bases, with 8 bases between. Germline V CDR1 and CDR2: MNHEY, SVGAGI. The DNA for the CDR3 is TGTGCCAGCAGTAACAGCGGCTCTGGGGCCAACGTCCTGACTTTC. Translation gives CASSNSGSGANVLTF.

This clone occurred a few times. The chain joins TRBV6-2 or TRBV6-3 to TRBJ1-4; a possible D gene is TRBD1 (6 bases). V lost 6 bases, J lost 8 bases, and 19 bases lay in between. This CDR3 contains 15 residues. The germline gives CDR1 MNHEY, CDR2 SVGEGT. The CDR3 DNA follows: TGTGCCAGCAGCCCCCTGGGGGCCTGGGAAGAAAAACTGTTTTTT. It is translated as CASSPLGAWEEKLFF.

The chain joins TRBV5-1 to TRBJ1-1; D gene ambiguous. This CDR3 has 14 amino acids. V lost 2 bases and J lost 1, with 9 bases in between. Germline V gives CDR1 SGHRS, CDR2 YFSETQ. This CDR3 reads CASSLDTTNTEAFF. As DNA, the CDR3 is TGCGCCAGCAGCTTAGACACCACGAACACTGAAGCTTTCTTT. Supplemented by reference TRBV5-1 and TRBJ1-1, the full variable domain reads KAGVTQTPRYLIKTRGQQVTLSCSPISGHRSVSWYQQTPGQGLQFLFEYFSETQRNKGNFPGRFSGRQFSNSRSEMNVSTLELGDSALYLCASSLDTTNTEAFFGQGTRLTVV.

This chain uses TRBV4-2 with TRBJ1-1; TRBD1 aligns across 10 bases. Per the germline V gene, CDR1 is LGHNA and CDR2 is YNFKEQ. J lost 1 base, V lost 1 base, and 3 bases had no gene match. CDR3 length: 16 amino acids. The CDR3 loop is CASSQGTGGENTEAFF. CDR3 nucleotides: TGTGCCAGCAGCCAAGGGACAGGGGGAGAGAACACTGAAGCTTTCTTT.

The V call is TRBV7-3, the J call TRBJ2-3; 7 bases map to TRBD1. This CDR3 is 15 amino acids long. Germline CDR1 is SGHTA and CDR2 is FQGTGA. V dropped 3 bases and J dropped 2; count of bases not matched to a gene: 5. The CDR3 is CASSFRQGFTDTQYF. As DNA, the CDR3 is TGTGCCAGCAGCTTCAGACAGGGATTCACAGATACGCAGTATTTT. Full variable domain (outside the CDR3, taken from reference TRBV7-3 and TRBJ2-3): GAGVSQTPSNKVTEKGKYVELRCDPISGHTALYWYRQSLGQGPEFLIYFQGTGAADDSGLPNDRFFAVRPEGSVSTLKIQRTERGDSAVYLCASSFRQGFTDTQYFGPGTRLTVL.

The V gene is TRBV6-5, the J gene TRBJ1-5; D gene ambiguous. The V and J ends lost 6 bases and 0 bases respectively, with 9 bases between them. The CDR3 has 14 residues. The germline CDR1 and CDR2 sequences are MNHEY and SVGAGI. CDR3 in amino acids: CASRQTASNQPQHF. The CDR3 nucleotides are TGTGCCAGCAGACAAACAGCTAGCAATCAGCCCCAGCATTTT.